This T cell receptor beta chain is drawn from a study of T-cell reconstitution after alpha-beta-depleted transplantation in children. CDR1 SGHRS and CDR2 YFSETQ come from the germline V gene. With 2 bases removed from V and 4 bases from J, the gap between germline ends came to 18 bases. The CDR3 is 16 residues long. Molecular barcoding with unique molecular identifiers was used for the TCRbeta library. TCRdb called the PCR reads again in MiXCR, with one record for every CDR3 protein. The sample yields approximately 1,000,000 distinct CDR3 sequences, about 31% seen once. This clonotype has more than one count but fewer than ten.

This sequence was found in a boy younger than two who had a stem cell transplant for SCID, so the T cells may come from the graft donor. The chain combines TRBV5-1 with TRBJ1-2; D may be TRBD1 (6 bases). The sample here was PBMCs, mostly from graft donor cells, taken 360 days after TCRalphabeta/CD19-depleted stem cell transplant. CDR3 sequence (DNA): TGCGCCAGCAGCTTTTCCCCCCTCGGGGGCTCCTATGGCTACACCTTC. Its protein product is CASSFSPLGGSYGYTF.